These 26 T cell receptor beta chains came from one sample sequenced in a study of STAT5B mutations in CD4+ large granular lymphocyte leukemia. TCRdb's copy holds only in-frame clones and misses some; the assay was immunoSEQ multiplex PCR. This repertoire shows about 23,000 clones, 82% found once; its top ten account for approximately 9%. Material for sequencing was CD4+ T cells from blood buffy coats. The source is a human donor in good health.

V and J are TRBV11-2 and TRBJ1-2; tentatively, D is TRBD1 (5 bases). V lost 5 bases, J lost 5 bases, and 12 bases lay in between. The CDR3 is 13 amino acids. Germline CDR1 and CDR2: SGHAT and FQNNGV. For the CDR3, the DNA is TGTGCCAGCAGCCCGCAGGGTTTTTATGGCTACACCTTC. This codes for CASSPQGFYGYTF.

This clone was observed a handful of times. The rearrangement uses TRBV5-1 and TRBJ1-1, with 11 bases fitting TRBD1. The CDR3 spans 15 residues. The V and J ends lost 5 bases and 4 bases, in that order; junction bases with no gene match: 7. CDR1 and CDR2 (germline): SGHRS, YFSETQ. The CDR3 region is CASRLTGTGGTEAFF. The CDR3 DNA follows: TGCGCCAGCAGACTGACCGGGACAGGGGGCACTGAAGCTTTCTTT.

The gene calls are TRBV7-2 and TRBJ2-3; D call uncertain. CDR1 and CDR2 (germline): SGHTA, FQGNSA. Trimming shortened V by 1 base and J by 4 bases, and 6 bases separated the two germline ends. This CDR3 has 13 amino acids. DNA for the CDR3: TGTGCCAGCAGCTTAGTTGCGGCAGATACGCAGTATTTT. This translates into CASSLVAADTQYF.

This chain connects TRBV7-9 to TRBJ1-2, with no clear D. V lost 4 bases to trimming and J lost 2 bases, with 14 bases between them. The CDR3 covers 15 residues. Looked up from germline, CDR1 is SEHNR and CDR2 is FQNEAQ (reference sequence). Written as DNA, the CDR3 is TGTGCCAGCAGCTCGACCCACATAGTCAACTATGGCTACACCTTC. Translating it yields CASSSTHIVNYGYTF.

This CDR3 reads CASSIGWTSGSIYNEQFF. The CDR3 DNA reads as TGTGCCAGTAGTATAGGGTGGACTAGCGGGAGTATCTACAATGAGCAGTTCTTC. The chain carries TRBV19 and TRBJ2-1; 13 bases match TRBD2. Unmatched junction bases numbered 6, after V lost 1 base and J lost 3 bases. This CDR3 contains 18 residues. Germline V gene lookup returns CDR1 LNHDA and CDR2 SQIVND (reference sequence). The variable domain in full, with the rest retrieved from reference TRBV19 and TRBJ2-1, is DGGITQSPKYLFRKEGQNVTLSCEQNLNHDAMYWYRQDPGQGLRLIYYSQIVNDFQKGDIAEGYSVSREKKESFPLTVTSAQKNPTAFYLCASSIGWTSGSIYNEQFFGPGTRLTVL.

The chain is built from TRBV19 and TRBJ1-2; no clear D gene. This CDR3 is 12 amino acids long. Between the trimmed V and J ends, which lost 8 bases and 2 bases, there was a span of 9 bases. Looked up from germline, CDR1 is LNHDA and CDR2 is SQIVND (reference sequence). DNA of the CDR3: TGTGCCAGTCATAACACCAACTATGGCTACACCTTC. It encodes CASHNTNYGYTF.

The genes are TRBV18 and TRBJ2-6; D uncertain. V dropped 0 bases and J dropped 0 bases, with 9 bases sitting between them. CDR3 length: 17 residues. Germline values: CDR1 KGHSH, CDR2 LQKENI. The CDR3 coding sequence is TGTGCCAGCTCACCACCTGAACCGCTCTCTGGGGCCAACGTCCTGACTTTC. Translating gives CASSPPEPLSGANVLTF.

The V call is TRBV15, the J call TRBJ2-5; D might be TRBD2 (6 bases). Germline CDR1 LNHNV, CDR2 YYDKDF (reference sequence). V lost 5 bases to trimming and J lost 3 bases, with 16 bases between them. The CDR3 consists of 15 residues. The CDR3, as DNA: TGTGCCACCAGCCCCCGCGGTGGAGGGAAAGAGACCCAGTACTTC. Its protein product is CATSPRGGGKETQYF.

This rearrangement joins TRBV7-2 to TRBJ2-1, with D maybe TRBD1 (5 bases). Germline lookup yields CDR1 SGHTA and CDR2 FQGNSA. The ends were cut back, 7 bases at V and 0 bases at J, with 13 bases in the middle. The CDR3 loop spans 15 amino acids. CDR3 sequence: CASTSTATSYNEQFF. CDR3 DNA sequence: TGTGCCAGCACCTCGACAGCCACCTCCTACAATGAGCAGTTCTTC.

The rearrangement uses TRBV9 and TRBJ2-3, with 7 bases lining up with TRBD1. Losses at the gene ends were 1 base for V and 6 bases for J; bases not matched to a gene: 8. Germline values: CDR1 SGDLS, CDR2 YYNGEE. This CDR3 is built from 15 residues. CDR3 sequence reads: CASSVIGRGPDTQYF. The CDR3 region has the DNA TGTGCCAGCAGCGTAATAGGTAGGGGGCCGGATACGCAGTATTTT.

This clone was seen only a few times. V and J are TRBV28 and TRBJ2-4; possibly TRBD1 for D (6 bases). The CDR3 covers 13 residues. Deletions cut 5 bases from V and 8 bases from J, with 13 bases between. Per the germline V gene, CDR1 is MDHEN and CDR2 is SYDVKM. The CDR3: CASSPQGRYIQYF. CDR3 DNA: TGTGCCAGCAGTCCCCAGGGGCGGTACATTCAGTACTTC.

This sequence joins TRBV19 and TRBJ2-2; D call uncertain. Germline CDR1 and CDR2: LNHDA and SQIVND (reference sequence). V dropped 6 bases and J dropped 1 base, with 6 bases sitting between them. The CDR3 has 13 amino acids. This CDR3 reads CASRAVNTGELFF. CDR3 DNA sequence: TGTGCCAGTAGGGCAGTGAACACCGGGGAGCTGTTTTTT.

The chain employs TRBV29-1 and TRBJ1-2; D gene uncertain. V was clipped by 4 bases and J by 6 bases, with 9 bases between them. This CDR3 comprises 11 residues. Germline CDR1 SQVTM, CDR2 ANQGSEA. The CDR3 coding sequence is TGCAGCGTTGTATGGGGAAATGGCTACACCTTC. Amino acids: CSVVWGNGYTF.

CDR3 loop: CASSLGQGRTEAFF. CDR3 DNA sequence: TGTGCCAGCAGCTTAGGACAGGGTAGAACTGAAGCTTTCTTT. This chain links TRBV7-9 with TRBJ1-1; 7 nucleotides align to TRBD1. After removal of 1 base from V and 5 bases from J, the junction contained 4 bases not matched to a gene. Germline V gene lookup returns CDR1 SEHNR and CDR2 FQNEAQ (reference sequence). CDR3 size: 14 residues.

The rearrangement links TRBV11-1 to TRBJ2-1; TRBD2 matches at 7 bases. The V segment lost 8 bases and the J segment 7 bases; nucleotides outside the gene matches: 8. The germline V gene encodes CDR1 SGHAT and CDR2 FQDESV (reference sequence). The CDR3 runs 13 residues. CDR3 in DNA: TGTGCCAGCTCGGAGGGGCGGGGGAATGAGCAGTTCTTC. It encodes CASSEGRGNEQFF.

The rearrangement uses TRBV7-6 and TRBJ2-7; D not certain. Germline CDR1 and CDR2: SGHVS and FNYEAQ. The V and J ends lost 5 bases and 1 base respectively, with 15 bases between them. The CDR3 runs to 15 residues. The CDR3, as DNA: TGTGCCAGCAGCGTCCACAAGGCCGGATCCTACGAGCAGTACTTC. It is translated as CASSVHKAGSYEQYF.

The CDR3 nucleotides are TGTGCCAGCAGCCCGAGACAGGGGGGGATCGAGACCCAGTACTTC. This gives the protein CASSPRQGGIETQYF. This chain joins TRBV9 and TRBJ2-5; 9 bases agree with TRBD1. The CDR3 is made up of 15 amino acids. Germline V gives CDR1 SGDLS, CDR2 YYNGEE. J was trimmed by 5 bases and V by 4 bases; bases with no gene match: 9. The variable domain in full, completed from reference TRBV9 and TRBJ2-5, reads DSGVTQTPKHLITATGQRVTLRCSPRSGDLSVYWYQQSLDQGLQFLIQYYNGEERAKGNILERFSAQQFPDLHSELNLSSLELGDSALYFCASSPRQGGIETQYFGPGTRLLVL.

The chain has TRBV10-3 and TRBJ2-1; the D gene is possibly TRBD2 (6 bases). The CDR3 covers 15 residues. Germline V gene data show CDR1 as ENHRY and CDR2 as SYGVKD. The ends were cut back, 7 bases at V and 8 bases at J, with 21 bases in the middle. The CDR3 is CAIKPGLAGFDEQFF. DNA for the CDR3: TGTGCCATCAAGCCGGGACTCGCTGGATTCGATGAGCAGTTCTTC.

The V call is TRBV5-4, the J call TRBJ2-3; 9 nucleotides line up with TRBD2. The V and J ends lost 2 bases and 9 bases, in that order; junction bases with no gene match: 10. Germline CDR1 and CDR2: SGHNT and YYREEE (reference sequence). The CDR3 is made up of 15 amino acids. The CDR3 loop is CASSFGGRALETQYF. The CDR3 coding sequence is TGTGCCAGCAGCTTCGGCGGGAGGGCTTTGGAGACGCAGTATTTT.

The chain links TRBV5-6 to TRBJ2-1; 11 nucleotides match TRBD2. V shed 1 base, J shed 7 bases, and the junction held 7 bases outside the gene matches. Germline V gene lookup returns CDR1 SGHDT and CDR2 YYEEEE. The CDR3 contains 16 residues. CDR3 in DNA: TGTGCCAGCAGCTTGAGAGGGACTAGCGGTCGAAATGAGCAGTTCTTC. Its translation: CASSLRGTSGRNEQFF.

CDR3 bases: TGTGCCTGGATCGGGTTTCGTGCTGAGCAGTTCTTC. Translated, it gives CAWIGFRAEQFF. The rearrangement links TRBV30 to TRBJ2-1; D is uncertain. CDR1 is GTSNPN, CDR2 SVGIG, per germline (reference sequence). This CDR3 region has 12 residues. The V end lost 4 bases, the J end lost 9 bases, and 13 bases lay between the germline ends. The whole variable domain, filled in from reference TRBV30 and TRBJ2-1, reads SQTIHQWPATLVQPVGSPLSLECTVEGTSNPNLYWYRQAAGRGLQLLFYSVGIGQISSEVPQNLSASRPQDRQFILSSKKLLLSDSGFYLCAWIGFRAEQFFGPGTRLTVL.

The CDR3 region has the DNA TGTGCCAGCAGCTTAAGTCGGTACGAGCAGTACTTC. Its protein is CASSLSRYEQYF. V gene TRBV11-2 combines with J gene TRBJ2-7; unclear D gene. Germline CDR1 is SGHAT and CDR2 is FQNNGV. This CDR3 is 12 amino acids long. V was trimmed by 2 bases and J by 4 bases, leaving 6 bases between them.

This chain links TRBV5-1 with TRBJ2-2, with 9 bases that match TRBD1. The CDR3 is made up of 16 amino acids. From germline, CDR1 is SGHRS and CDR2 YFSETQ. Trimming cost V 4 bases and J 1 base; bases outside gene matches: 5. In nucleotides, the CDR3 is TGCGCCAGCAGCCTTCTGGGACAGGGGAACACCGGGGAGCTGTTTTTT. Protein product: CASSLLGQGNTGELFF.

This chain joins TRBV7-2 and TRBJ1-1; 8 nucleotides line up with TRBD1. The V and J ends lost 5 bases and 5 bases, in that order; junction bases with no gene match: 7. CDR1 is SGHTA, CDR2 FQGNSA, per germline. The CDR3 extends over 14 amino acids. CDR3 region: CASSNTGGKTEAFF. As DNA, the CDR3 is TGTGCCAGCAGCAATACAGGGGGTAAAACTGAAGCTTTCTTT.

This clone was seen only once. Other DNA sequences of this sample code for an identical CDR3. The J gene is TRBJ2-2, the V gene TRBV5-4; D not resolved. Germline CDR1 reads SGHNT; CDR2 reads YYREEE (reference sequence). With 3 bases removed from V and 5 bases from J, the gap between germline ends came to 2 bases. This CDR3 spans 11 amino acids. CDR3 nucleotides: TGTGCCAGCAGCTCGACCGGGGAGCTGTTTTTT. It specifies CASSSTGELFF. The entire variable domain, with the rest obtained from reference TRBV5-4 and TRBJ2-2, is as follows: ETGVTQSPTHLIKTRGQQVTLRCSSQSGHNTVSWYQQALGQGPQFIFQYYREEENGRGNFPPRFSGLQFPNYSSELNVNALELDDSALYLCASSSTGELFFGEGSRLTVL.

The V call is TRBV5-1, the J call TRBJ2-5, with 11 bases identical to TRBD1. V trimming: 1 base; J trimming: 3 bases; junction bases outside the gene matches: 11. Germline V lookup: CDR1 SGHRS, CDR2 YFSETQ. The CDR3 runs 18 residues. The CDR3 spells CASSLWTGGRLAKETQYF. The CDR3 region has the DNA TGCGCCAGCAGCTTGTGGACAGGGGGCCGTCTGGCGAAAGAGACCCAGTACTTC.